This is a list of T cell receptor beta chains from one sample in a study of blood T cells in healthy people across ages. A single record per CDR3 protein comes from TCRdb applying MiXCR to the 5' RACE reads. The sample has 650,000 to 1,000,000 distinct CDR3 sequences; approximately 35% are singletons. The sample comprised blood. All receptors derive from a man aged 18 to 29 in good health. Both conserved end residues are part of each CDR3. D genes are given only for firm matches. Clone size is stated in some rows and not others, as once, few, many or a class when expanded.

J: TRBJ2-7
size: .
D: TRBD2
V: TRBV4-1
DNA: TGCGCCAGCAGCCAAGTGGTGACTAGCGACTACGAGCAGTACTTC
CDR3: CASSQVVTSDYEQYF

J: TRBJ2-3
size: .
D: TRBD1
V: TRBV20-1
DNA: TGCAGTGCTAGAGATCAGTCGGACAGGGCAGATACGCAGTATTTT
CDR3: CSARDQSDRADTQYF

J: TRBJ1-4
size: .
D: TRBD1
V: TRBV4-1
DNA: TGCGCCAGCAGCCCCGGGACAGGGAGAGGTGAAAAACTGTTTTTT
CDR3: CASSPGTGRGEKLFF

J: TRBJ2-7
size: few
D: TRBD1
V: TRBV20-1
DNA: TGCAGTGCTAGAACAGGGGCCGAGCAGTACTTC
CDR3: CSARTGAEQYF

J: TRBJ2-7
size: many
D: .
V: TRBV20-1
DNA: TGCAGTGCTAAAAACAGGCTGCCTCCCTACGAGCAGTACTTC
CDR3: CSAKNRLPPYEQYF

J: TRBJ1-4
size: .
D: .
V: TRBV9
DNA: TGTGCCAGCAGCACGGGAGGGACAAGAGGCGAAAAACTGTTTTTT
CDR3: CASSTGGTRGEKLFF

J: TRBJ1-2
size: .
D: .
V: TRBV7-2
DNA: TGTGCCAGCAGCTTATCACCCTCTGGCTACACCTTC
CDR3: CASSLSPSGYTF

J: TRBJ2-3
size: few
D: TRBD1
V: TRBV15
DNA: TGTGCCACCAGCACCCAGGACAGGTCCCGGGATTCGCAGTATTTT
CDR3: CATSTQDRSRDSQYF

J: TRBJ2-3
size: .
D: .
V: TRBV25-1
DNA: TGTGCCAGCAGTGGGTACAGGGGAGGAGGAAGCACAGATACGCAGTATTTT
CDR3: CASSGYRGGGSTDTQYF

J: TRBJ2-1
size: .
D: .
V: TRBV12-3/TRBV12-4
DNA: TGTGCCAGCAGTTTAGCGCGGGGCCGCTACAATGAGCAGTTCTTC
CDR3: CASSLARGRYNEQFF

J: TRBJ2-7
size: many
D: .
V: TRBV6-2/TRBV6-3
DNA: TGTGCCAGCAGTTATGGGCAGCCACCCTACGAGCAGTACTTC
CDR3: CASSYGQPPYEQYF

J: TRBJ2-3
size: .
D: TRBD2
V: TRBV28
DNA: TGTGCCAGCAGTTTAAACCTAGCGGGACCGAGCACAGATACGCAGTATTTT
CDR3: CASSLNLAGPSTDTQYF

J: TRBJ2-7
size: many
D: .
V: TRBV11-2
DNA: TGTGCCAGCAGCGCCAACAGACCTAACGAGCAGTACTTC
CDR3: CASSANRPNEQYF

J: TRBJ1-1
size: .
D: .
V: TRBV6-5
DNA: TGTGCCAGCACTAACACAGGAGGACAGTCTGAAGCTTTCTTT
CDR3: CASTNTGGQSEAFF

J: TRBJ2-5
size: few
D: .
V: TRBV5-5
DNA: TGTGCCAGCAGCTTGGTCGGTCCACAAGAGACCCAGTACTTC
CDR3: CASSLVGPQETQYF

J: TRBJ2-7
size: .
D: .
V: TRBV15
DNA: TGTGCCACCAGCAGAGATGTTGGCACCTTCTACGAGCAGTACTTC
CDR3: CATSRDVGTFYEQYF